The 32 T cell receptor beta chains given below trace back to one sample, sequenced in a study of T-cell reconstitution after alpha-beta-depleted transplantation in children. Researchers prepared the TCRbeta library using unique molecular identifiers, the study reports. TCRdb fed the PCR reads into MiXCR, producing one record per CDR3 protein. The repertoire holds about 600,000 distinct CDR3 sequences, with 20% to 25% as singletons. The sample in question was PBMCs, mostly from graft donor cells, obtained 360 days after TCRalphabeta/CD19-depleted stem cell transplant. The source of these receptors is a boy under two years old who had a stem cell transplant for acute myeloid leukemia, so the T cells may come from the graft donor.

This clonotype was detected many times. This rearrangement joins TRBV6-2 or TRBV6-3 to TRBJ1-1, with D maybe TRBD1 (5 bases). The CDR3 is 11 amino acids. The germline V gene encodes CDR1 MNHEY and CDR2 SVGEGT. Trimming left V 5 bases short and J 6 bases short, with 7 bases between. CDR3: CASSRGPEAFF. The CDR3 nucleotides are TGTGCCAGCAGTCGGGGACCTGAAGCTTTCTTT.

This clonotype was seen many times. This chain links TRBV20-1 with TRBJ1-2; D is undetermined. Germline CDR1 reads DFQATT; CDR2 reads SNEGSKA (reference sequence). The V end lost 5 bases, the J end lost 5 bases, and 12 bases lay between the germline ends. The CDR3 length is 12 residues. DNA of the CDR3: TGCAGTGCTTTACATAGGGCTTATGGCTACACCTTC. Translation: CSALHRAYGYTF.

Ten or more counts support this clonotype. The chain links TRBV20-1 to TRBJ1-5; a possible D gene is TRBD1 (6 bases). This CDR3 comprises 16 residues. Germline assignment: CDR1 DFQATT and CDR2 SNEGSKA (reference sequence). V shed 5 bases and J shed 4 bases, with 21 bases lying between them. CDR3 DNA: TGCAGTGCTCGAAAGGGGGGTGCACTCCTTAATCAGCCCCAGCATTTT. It yields the protein CSARKGGALLNQPQHF.

As to this clonotype: A much bigger clone sits one base away, suggesting this may be a read error. This sequence joins TRBV12-3 or TRBV12-4 and TRBJ2-7; D gene uncertain. This CDR3 has 10 residues. V was clipped by 10 bases and J by 8 bases, with 12 bases between them. In DNA, the CDR3 is TGTGCCACCGTGGGTGGCAAGCAGTACTTC. Encoded protein: CATVGGKQYF.

The V call is TRBV4-1, the J call TRBJ2-5; no clear D gene. Germline-derived CDR1 and CDR2 are MGHRA and YSYEKL. The CDR3 loop spans 14 amino acids. The ends were cut back, 1 base at V and 3 bases at J, with 9 bases in the middle. The CDR3 DNA is TGCGCCAGCAGCCAAGGGTCAGAAAAAGAGACCCAGTACTTC. The encoded protein is CASSQGSEKETQYF.

This chain uses TRBV20-1 with TRBJ2-1; 14 bases fit TRBD2. The CDR3 sequence is 16 residues long. Germline CDR1 reads DFQATT; CDR2 reads SNEGSKA (reference sequence). V was pared by 5 bases and J by 3 bases, with 6 bases of the junction left unmatched. The CDR3, as DNA: TGCAGTGCTGCACGACTAGCGGGGGGGAACTACAATGAGCAGTTCTTC. Translated, it gives CSAARLAGGNYNEQFF.

Only a few counts were recorded for this clonotype. The chain links TRBV12-2 to TRBJ2-5; the table's D call, TRBD1, was not checked against the DNA. TRBV12-2 is classified as a pseudogene. The CDR3 runs to 19 residues. The DNA for the CDR3 is TGTGCAAGTCGCCCAGGTGGTCTACGACCGGGGGAGGTTCAAGAGACCCAGTACTTC. Residues: CASRPGGLRPGEVQETQYF.

This clonotype has a count of ten or more. The V call is TRBV28, the J call TRBJ2-3; maybe TRBD2 (6 bases). CDR3 size: 16 residues. Germline V CDR1 and CDR2: MDHEN, SYDVKM. V lost 6 bases, J lost 1 base, and 17 bases lay in between. In DNA, the CDR3 is TGTGCCAGCAGCTATCAAAGGGAGGAGGGCACAGATACGCAGTATTTT. Translation: CASSYQREEGTDTQYF. The full variable domain, completed using reference TRBV28 and TRBJ2-3, is DVKVTQSSRYLVKRTGEKVFLECVQDMDHENMFWYRQDPGLGLRLIYFSYDVKMKEKGDIPEGYSVSREKKERFSLILESASTNQTSMYLCASSYQREEGTDTQYFGPGTRLTVL.

V is TRBV5-5 and J is TRBJ1-5; D remains unclear. The CDR3 length is 16 residues. V was pared by 0 bases and J by 5 bases, with 15 bases between. Germline V gene sequence: CDR1 SGHKS, CDR2 YYEKEE (reference sequence). The CDR3 loop reads CASSLAVQLVDQPQHF. In DNA form, the CDR3 reads TGTGCCAGCAGCTTGGCCGTCCAGCTAGTGGATCAGCCCCAGCATTTT.

The J gene is TRBJ2-7, the V gene TRBV28; 7 nucleotides align to TRBD1. V shed 8 bases and J 0 bases; nucleotides not matched to a gene: 7. The germline V gene has CDR1 MDHEN and CDR2 SYDVKM. The CDR3 consists of 14 residues. CDR3 sequence (DNA): TGTGCCAGCGGGGGACAGATTAGCTCCTACGAGCAGTACGTC. This encodes CASGGQISSYEQYV.

This clonotype was detected many times. This CDR3 reads CASSLVLTSGGKDTQYF. The CDR3 DNA sequence: TGTGCCAGCAGCTTAGTATTGACTAGCGGGGGGAAAGATACGCAGTATTTT. This chain uses TRBV7-2 with TRBJ2-3; TRBD2 matches 13 bases. The CDR3 is made up of 17 amino acids. CDR1 and CDR2 (germline): SGHTA, FQGNSA. The V and J ends lost 1 base and 5 bases, in that order; junction bases with no gene match: 6.

Remarks on this clonotype: An end of the junction does not agree with germline; a read error may underlie this. V usage is TRBV28 and J usage is TRBJ2-3, with 7 positions matching TRBD1. Germline-derived CDR1 and CDR2 are MDHEN and SYDVKM. The CDR3 has 14 residues. This CDR3 is CTSSSGQASDTQYF. The DNA for the CDR3 is TGTACCAGCAGTTCCGGACAGGCCTCAGATACGCAGTATTTT.

This clonotype was picked up a small number of times. J is TRBJ2-1 and V is TRBV29-1; tentatively, D is TRBD1 or TRBD2 (5 bases each). Germline loops: CDR1 SQVTM, CDR2 ANQGSEA. This CDR3 has 15 residues. The ends were cut back, 2 bases at V and 5 bases at J, with 16 bases in the middle. In DNA form, the CDR3 reads TGCAGCGTTGAAACGGGGCGGGTCGTCGACAATGAGCAGTTCTTC. As protein: CSVETGRVVDNEQFF.

In its sample, this clonotype was seen many times. The chain recombines TRBV20-1 with TRBJ2-5; 14 bases match TRBD2. V lost 5 bases and J lost 7; bases outside the gene matches: 15. The CDR3 consists of 17 residues. CDR1 DFQATT and CDR2 SNEGSKA come from the germline V gene (reference sequence). The CDR3 nucleotides are TGCAGTGCTCGGCCCCGGACTAGCGGGGGGTCTCTGGGGACCCAGTACTTC. The encoded protein is CSARPRTSGGSLGTQYF.

This clonotype was found many times. The chain recombines TRBV20-1 with TRBJ1-4; TRBD1 might be the D (5 bases). CDR1 DFQATT and CDR2 SNEGSKA come from the germline V gene (reference sequence). CDR3 size: 17 residues. The V gene lost 0 bases and the J gene lost 10 bases, with 24 bases spanning the gap. The CDR3 DNA reads TGCAGTGCTAGAGAGCCGGATCCGGGACTGAGTTTTGGAAAACTGTTTTTT. Protein: CSAREPDPGLSFGKLFF.

The V call is TRBV6-1, the J call TRBJ2-5; 11 bases map to TRBD2. Losses at the gene ends were 6 bases for V and 5 bases for J; bases not matched to a gene: 8. Germline CDR1 reads MNHNS; CDR2 reads SASEGT. The CDR3 length is 15 residues. The CDR3 reads CASSVIAGGSETQYF. Here the CDR3 DNA reads TGTGCCAGCAGCGTAATAGCGGGGGGGTCGGAGACCCAGTACTTC.

This clonotype was seen a handful of times. The rearrangement uses TRBV20-1 and TRBJ2-7, with TRBD2 as a possible D gene (5 bases). Germline lookup yields CDR1 DFQATT and CDR2 SNEGSKA (reference sequence). The CDR3 extends over 16 amino acids. Trimming stripped 3 bases from V and 7 bases from J, with 25 bases between. CDR3 nucleotide sequence: TGCAGTGCTAGTCTAGCCGGAATGAACACGCAAAAAGAGCAGTACGTC. This sequence encodes CSASLAGMNTQKEQYV.

The rearrangement uses TRBV6-5 and TRBJ2-2, with 9 positions matching TRBD2. The V segment lost 5 bases and the J segment 7 bases; nucleotides outside the gene matches: 11. Germline V gives CDR1 MNHEY, CDR2 SVGAGI. There are 16 residues in the CDR3. In DNA form, the CDR3 reads TGTGCCAGCAGTCCCGGGGTAGCGGGGGTTAACGGGGAGCTGTTTTTT. Translation: CASSPGVAGVNGELFF.

This clonotype was found a few times. This chain connects TRBV18 to TRBJ1-1; D call uncertain. The CDR3 spans 13 residues. Looked up from germline, CDR1 is KGHSH and CDR2 is LQKENI. Trimming took 2 bases from V and 6 from J, leaving 10 bases between them. The CDR3 nucleotides read TGTGCCAGCTCACCAGGGGAACGGGCTGAAGCTTTCTTT. Its protein product is CASSPGERAEAFF. The full variable domain, in which reference TRBV18 and TRBJ1-1 provide the parts outside the CDR3, is NAGVMQNPRHLVRRRGQEARLRCSPMKGHSHVYWYRQLPEEGLKFMVYLQKENIIDESGMPKERFSAEFPKEGPSILRIQQVVRGDSAAYFCASSPGERAEAFFGQGTRLTVV.

This clonotype turned up a few times. The rearrangement joins TRBV28 to TRBJ2-3; 8 bases align to TRBD1. The CDR3 is made up of 15 amino acids. CDR1 is MDHEN, CDR2 SYDVKM, per germline. V lost 7 bases to trimming and J lost 6 bases; unmatched junction nucleotides: 12. CDR3 sequence: CASNSRAGGVDTQYF. The CDR3 coding sequence is TGTGCCAGCAACTCGAGGGCAGGGGGCGTGGATACGCAGTATTTT.

The V and J genes are TRBV12-3 or TRBV12-4 and TRBJ2-4; D is uncertain. The CDR3 extends over 10 amino acids. Trimming stripped 8 bases from V and 7 bases from J, with 6 bases between. The CDR3 nucleotides are TGTGCCAGCGGCTATAACATTCAGTACTTC. Its protein product is CASGYNIQYF.

This clonotype was seen a handful of times. The chain uses TRBV29-1 and TRBJ1-2; D not certain. V was clipped by 0 bases and J by 4 bases, with 6 bases between them. Germline lookup yields CDR1 SQVTM and CDR2 ANQGSEA. The CDR3 has 12 amino acids. The CDR3 bases are TGCAGCGTTGAAGACCTGAGCTATGGCTACACCTTC. This translates into CSVEDLSYGYTF.

This clonotype was counted many times. Germline is not matched at one junction end, which may reflect a read error. The rearrangement joins TRBV4-3 to TRBJ2-1; D is unclear. CDR3 size: 11 residues. CDR1 and CDR2 from the germline V gene are LGHNA and YSLEER. CDR3 region: CASSQYNEQFF. The CDR3 DNA reads TGTGCCAGCAGCCAATACAATGAGCAGTTCTTC.

This clonotype was seen more than once but under ten times. The chain is built from TRBV12-3 or TRBV12-4 and TRBJ1-1, with TRBD1 as a possible D gene (5 bases). This CDR3 has 12 amino acids. Trimming took 3 bases from V and 11 from J, leaving 13 bases between them. The CDR3 protein is CASSFWGDRAFF. In DNA form, the CDR3 reads TGTGCCAGCAGTTTTTGGGGGGATAGGGCTTTCTTT.

This clonotype was counted only a few times. The chain carries TRBV15 and TRBJ1-1; D gene ambiguous. Germline V gives CDR1 LNHNV, CDR2 YYDKDF (reference sequence). The ends were cut back, 1 base at V and 6 bases at J, with 9 bases in the middle. The CDR3 is made up of 13 amino acids. Here the CDR3 reads CATSRVFGAEAFF. CDR3 in DNA: TGTGCCACCAGCAGAGTCTTTGGCGCTGAAGCTTTCTTT.

This clonotype turned up a few times. V is TRBV10-3 and J is TRBJ2-3; 8 bases fit TRBD1. Germline V gene data show CDR1 as ENHRY and CDR2 as SYGVKD. V lost 2 bases to trimming and J lost 2 bases; unmatched junction nucleotides: 6. The CDR3 is 16 amino acids. The DNA of the CDR3 is TGTGCCATCAGTGAGAGGCAGGGGGCCGTCACAGATACGCAGTATTTT. Translating it yields CAISERQGAVTDTQYF.

This clonotype was seen only a few times. The rearrangement joins TRBV12-3 or TRBV12-4 to TRBJ2-3; possible D gene TRBD2, 7 bases. Trimming pared 6 bases from V and 2 bases from J, leaving 15 bases between. The length of the CDR3 is 15 residues. Written as DNA, the CDR3 is TGTGCCAGCAGGCGGGGGCCGGGGCTCACAGATACGCAGTATTTT. This gives the protein CASRRGPGLTDTQYF.

This chain connects TRBV20-1 to TRBJ1-3, with 7 bases identical to TRBD1. Germline values: CDR1 DFQATT, CDR2 SNEGSKA (reference sequence). This CDR3 has 13 amino acids. The trim removed 6 bases at V and 2 bases at J, leaving 4 bases unmatched. The DNA for the CDR3 is TGCAGTGCAAGGGGGCCCGCTGGAAACACCATATATTTT. Protein: CSARGPAGNTIYF.

This chain links TRBV12-3 or TRBV12-4 with TRBJ2-7; tentatively, D is TRBD1 (5 bases). V gave up 3 bases and J gave up 3 bases, with 15 bases separating them. CDR3 size: 15 residues. CDR3 sequence: CASSLEWGRRYEQYF. In DNA, the CDR3 is TGTGCCAGCAGTTTGGAATGGGGCAGGCGCTACGAGCAGTACTTC.

This clonotype showed up many times. V gene TRBV29-1 combines with J gene TRBJ2-5, with 14 bases matching TRBD2. With V trimmed by 6 bases and J by 1 base, 1 base remained unmatched. CDR3 size: 14 residues. Germline V gene lookup returns CDR1 SQVTM and CDR2 ANQGSEA. The CDR3 region is CSVGTSGGQETQYF. CDR3 nucleotides: TGCAGCGTCGGGACTAGCGGGGGCCAAGAGACCCAGTACTTC.

V gene TRBV5-1 combines with J gene TRBJ1-1, with a possible D match to TRBD1 (5 bases). CDR3 length equals 13 residues. Trimming removed 1 base at V and 3 bases at J, with 7 bases between. Germline V gives CDR1 SGHRS, CDR2 YFSETQ. This CDR3 reads CASSLRGYTEAFF. CDR3 nucleotides: TGCGCCAGCAGCTTGAGGGGTTACACTGAAGCTTTCTTT.

The chain couples TRBV15 to TRBJ1-5; 8 nucleotides agree with TRBD1. The germline CDR1 and CDR2 sequences are LNHNV and YYDKDF (reference sequence). CDR3 size: 15 residues. The ends lost 3 bases at V and 4 bases at J; junction bases unmatched: 5. The CDR3 nucleotides are TGTGCCACCAGCAGTTCCAGGGGGCCTAATCAGCCCCAGCATTTT. Its translation: CATSSSRGPNQPQHF.